This TCR beta chain was retrieved from a study of blood T cell repertoires in COVID-19. At the level of the study: Samples taken during acute and convalescent COVID-19 were collected in the United States, Italy and Spain. T cells, B-cell-depleted T cells, or PBMCs provided the cDNA or gDNA that served as material.

Germline V gene lookup returns CDR1 MNHEY and CDR2 SVGAGI. Trimming stripped 8 bases from V and 4 bases from J, with 9 bases between. The CDR3 totals 12 residues. Per the authors' pipeline: Estimated nucleated cell counts came from reference gene primer amplification. Repertoires were generated with immunoSEQ multiplex PCR, while TCRdb's copy carries only in-frame clones and drops some. V and J calls plus clone size are reproduced from that table; the DNA served to infer D and trimming. Of about 100,000 clones in the sample, 80% were seen once. The chain is built from TRBV6-5 and TRBJ1-5; D is undetermined. The sequence came from a man aged 65-85 years with active or convalescent COVID-19. Material for sequencing was peripheral blood. The CDR3 sequence: CASGEINQPQHF. In nucleotides, the CDR3 is TGTGCCAGCGGGGAGATAAATCAGCCCCAGCATTTT.